Listed here are 8 T cell receptor beta chains from one sample, sequenced in a study of liver allograft versus peripheral blood T cells. Background on the study: T cell receptor repertoires in transplanted livers were compared with those in recipients' peripheral blood.

TCRdb used MiXCR to reprocess the reads, holding one entry per CDR3 protein. Found here are 8,000 or so distinct CDR3 sequences, around a sixth of them singletons; the top ten hold under 4.5%. The source is a human patient who had a liver transplant. Some T cells may arise from the graft donor.

This clonotype rates as medium-sized. The rearrangement joins TRBV24-1 to TRBJ2-1; a weak D match, TRBD1 (5 bases). Looked up from germline, CDR1 is KGHDR and CDR2 is SFDVKD. The length of the CDR3 is 12 residues. The V gene lost 4 bases and the J gene lost 9 bases, with 9 bases spanning the gap. The CDR3 protein is CATSEGVSEQFF. CDR3 sequence (DNA): TGTGCCACCAGTGAAGGGGTTAGTGAGCAGTTCTTC.

This clonotype ranks as medium-sized. DNA of the CDR3: TGTGCCAGTACCCCACAGCTACACACCGGGGAGCTGTTTTTT. Amino acids: CASTPQLHTGELFF. The genes are TRBV19 and TRBJ2-2; D is unclear. This CDR3 comprises 14 residues. Germline assignment: CDR1 LNHDA and CDR2 SQIVND (reference sequence). V was clipped by 7 bases and J by 3 bases, with 12 bases between them.

This clonotype is labeled medium-sized. CDR3 amino acids: CASSRAGSSNQPQHF. For the CDR3, the DNA is TGTGCCAGTAGTAGGGCAGGGAGTAGCAATCAGCCCCAGCATTTT. The chain uses TRBV19 and TRBJ1-5, with D possibly matching TRBD1 (5 bases). Per germline, CDR1 LNHDA and CDR2 SQIVND (reference sequence). The CDR3 extends over 15 amino acids. The V end lost 4 bases, the J end lost 0 bases, and 10 bases lay between the germline ends.

This clonotype was recorded at least ten times. This chain uses TRBV7-2 with TRBJ1-4; 8 bases fit TRBD1. CDR1 SGHTA and CDR2 FQGNSA come from the germline V gene. Unmatched junction bases numbered 12, after V lost 6 bases and J lost 6 bases. This CDR3 is 16 amino acids long. CDR3 bases: TGTGCCAGCAGTTCCTTTGGACAGGGTGTTTATGAAAAACTGTTTTTT. Its protein is CASSSFGQGVYEKLFF.

This clonotype rates as medium-sized. The chain has TRBV27 and TRBJ1-1, with D perhaps matching TRBD1 (5 bases). V was shortened by 4 bases and J by 8 bases, with 17 bases between the two germline ends. Germline CDR1 and CDR2: MNHEY and SMNVEV (reference sequence). The CDR3 length is 14 residues. In DNA, the CDR3 is TGTGCCAGCAGTTACTCTCCGGGACGGGGAGAAGCTTTCTTT. Translation gives CASSYSPGRGEAFF.

This clonotype counts as large (0.1 to 1%). At one of its ends the junction is not consistent with the germline gene, which may arise from a read error. The chain is built from TRBV7-2 and TRBJ1-6; perhaps TRBD1 as D (5 bases). The CDR3 extends over 15 amino acids. Germline V gene sequence: CDR1 SGHTA, CDR2 FQGNSA. In DNA, the CDR3 is TGTGCCAGCAGATTAGGGGAAACCTATAATTCACCCCTCCACTTT. The encoded protein is CASRLGETYNSPLHF.

This clonotype is deemed medium-sized. This chain connects TRBV27 to TRBJ1-4; tentative D call: TRBD1 (5 bases). This CDR3 contains 13 residues. The V and J ends lost 8 bases and 8 bases respectively, with 15 bases between them. Germline lookup yields CDR1 MNHEY and CDR2 SMNVEV (reference sequence). The CDR3 region has the DNA TGTGCCAGCGGGTACAGGTCTGGGGAAAAACTGTTTTTT. Amino acid sequence: CASGYRSGEKLFF. The full variable domain, completed using reference TRBV27 and TRBJ1-4, is EAQVTQNPRYLITVTGKKLTVTCSQNMNHEYMSWYRQDPGLGLRQIYYSMNVEVTDKGDVPEGYKVSRKEKRNFPLILESPSPNQTSLYFCASGYRSGEKLFFGSGTQLSVL.

This clonotype is deemed medium-sized. The chain employs TRBV7-2 and TRBJ2-5; D remains ambiguous. The CDR3 loop spans 13 amino acids. Germline lookup yields CDR1 SGHTA and CDR2 FQGNSA. V lost 1 base and J lost 5, with 8 bases in between. In DNA form, the CDR3 reads TGTGCCAGCAGCTTAGGTGTGAGGGAGACCCAGTACTTC. Its protein product is CASSLGVRETQYF.